The clone carrying this T cell receptor beta chain was seen repeatedly, ten times or more. The target antigen is unknown. Germline trimming cut 0 bases from V and 10 bases from J; bases unmatched to any gene: 7. The CDR3 is 14 amino acids. Germline V gene data show CDR1 as SEHNR and CDR2 as FQNEAQ (reference sequence). The sample is drawn from a study of T cell repertoires in cytomegalovirus infection. Study observations and caveats: Summed public TCR beta family frequency identified CMV carriers bearing the relevant HLA.

One entry per CDR3 protein results from TCRdb running MiXCR on the reads. The sample lists approximately 240,000 distinct CDR3 sequences, around an eighth occurring once. The clonotype was recovered from a human donor in good health (CMV status not recorded). Some clones in this sample may be carry-over from other donors' samples. The chain uses TRBV7-9 and TRBJ1-1, with TRBD1 matching over 8 bases. Sequenced: PBMCs. CDR3 amino acids: CASSLAAGGVAAFF. In DNA, the CDR3 is TGTGCCAGCAGCTTAGCCGCAGGGGGCGTTGCAGCTTTCTTT.